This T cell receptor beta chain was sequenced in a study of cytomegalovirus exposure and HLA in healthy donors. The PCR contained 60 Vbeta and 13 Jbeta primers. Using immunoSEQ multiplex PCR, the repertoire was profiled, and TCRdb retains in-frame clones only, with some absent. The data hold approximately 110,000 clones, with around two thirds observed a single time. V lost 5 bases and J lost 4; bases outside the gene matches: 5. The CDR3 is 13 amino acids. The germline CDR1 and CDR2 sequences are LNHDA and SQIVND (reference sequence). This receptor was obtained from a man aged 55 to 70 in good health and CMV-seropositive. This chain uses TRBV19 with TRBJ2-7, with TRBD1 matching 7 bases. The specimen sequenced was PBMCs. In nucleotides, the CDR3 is TGTGCCAGTAGTCGACAGGGAGAATACGAGCAGTACTTC. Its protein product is CASSRQGEYEQYF.